This record covers a single T cell receptor (beta chain). The sample is drawn from a study of OX40 agonist ivuxolimab in advanced cancers. This table comes from immunoSEQ multiplex PCR, and its TCRdb copy is limited to in-frame clones, with some not included. This sample yields tens of thousands of clones, of which 70% to 85% are seen a single time; more than 1.1% belongs to the top ten. V lost 8 bases and J lost 0, with 11 bases in between. CDR3 size: 14 residues. The V gene's germline CDR1 is SNHLY and CDR2 FYNNEI. The receptor's source is an adult with an advanced solid tumor such as melanoma, head and neck, liver or kidney cancer. The specimen comprised CD4+ or CD8+ T cells sorted from blood, sampled in a trial of the OX40 agonist ivuxolimab. V gene TRBV2 combines with J gene TRBJ1-5, with D unclear. CDR3 bases: TGTGCCAGCTCCACCGAATATAGCAATCAGCCCCAGCATTTT. As protein: CASSTEYSNQPQHF.